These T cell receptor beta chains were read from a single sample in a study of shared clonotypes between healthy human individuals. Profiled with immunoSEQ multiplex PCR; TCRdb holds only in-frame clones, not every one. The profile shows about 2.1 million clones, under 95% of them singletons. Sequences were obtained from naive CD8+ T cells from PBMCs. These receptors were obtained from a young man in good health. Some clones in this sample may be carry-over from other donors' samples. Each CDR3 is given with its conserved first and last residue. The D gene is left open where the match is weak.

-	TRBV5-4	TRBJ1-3	CASSYRTDPGNTIYF	TGTGCCAGCAGCTACCGGACAGACCCTGGAAACACCATATATTTT
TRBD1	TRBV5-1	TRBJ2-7	CASSRTGTYEQYF	TGCGCCAGCAGCCGGACAGGGACCTACGAGCAGTACTTC
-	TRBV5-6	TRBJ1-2	CASSPYGTFYGYTF	TGTGCCAGCAGCCCCTATGGGACCTTCTATGGCTACACCTTC
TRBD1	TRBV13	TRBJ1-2	CASSINRDRGRPGYYGYTF	TGTGCCAGCAGCATCAACCGGGACAGGGGTCGCCCGGGATACTATGGCTACACCTTC
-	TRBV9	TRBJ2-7	CASSVGGESYEQYF	TGTGCCAGCAGCGTAGGAGGGGAATCCTACGAGCAGTACTTC
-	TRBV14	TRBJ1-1	CASSQGRGSSDTEAFF	TGTGCCAGCAGCCAGGGCCGGGGAAGTAGCGATACTGAAGCTTTCTTT
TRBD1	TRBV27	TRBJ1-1	CASSSHRDRDAFF	TGTGCCAGCAGTTCCCACCGGGACAGGGATGCTTTCTTT
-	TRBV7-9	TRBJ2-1	CASSSDTGRGLDNEQFF	TGTGCCAGCAGCTCAGACACCGGGCGGGGCCTGGACAATGAGCAGTTCTTC
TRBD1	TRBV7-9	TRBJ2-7	CASSYPSGQGSYEQYF	TGTGCCAGCAGCTATCCCTCGGGACAGGGCTCCTACGAGCAGTACTTC
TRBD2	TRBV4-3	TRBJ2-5	CASSQEIAGVGETQYF	TGCGCCAGCAGCCAGGAGATAGCGGGAGTTGGGGAGACCCAGTACTTC
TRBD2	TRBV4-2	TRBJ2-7	CASSQVASGSSYEQYF	TGTGCCAGCAGCCAAGTCGCTAGCGGGAGCTCCTACGAGCAGTACTTC
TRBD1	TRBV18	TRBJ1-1	CASSLDRVTEAFF	TGTGCCAGCTCACTGGACAGGGTCACTGAAGCTTTCTTT